This T cell receptor beta chain was captured by sequencing in a study of T cell responses to AZD1222 COVID-19 vaccine. For this clone: Its antigen remains unknown.

Using immunoSEQ multiplex PCR, the repertoire was profiled, and TCRdb retains in-frame clones only, with some absent. The profile shows 100,000 to 150,000 clones, over 75% of them singletons. Regarding the study as a whole: Seropositivity was recorded at baseline in only 6 or 7 AZD1222 recipients. Of spike-specific TCRs, nearly half reportedly target regions left unmutated in variants.

The germline gives CDR1 ENHRY, CDR2 SYGVKD. V lost 4 bases to trimming and J lost 3 bases, with 12 bases between them. The CDR3 sequence is 14 residues long. The sequence was collected from an adult in good health. Material: peripheral blood, obtained on day 0 of AZD1222 vaccination. The chain couples TRBV10-3 to TRBJ1-1; TRBD1 might be the D (5 bases). DNA for the CDR3: TGTGCCATCAGTGGCGGCAGGGCGGACACTGAAGCTTTCTTT. It specifies CAISGGRADTEAFF.